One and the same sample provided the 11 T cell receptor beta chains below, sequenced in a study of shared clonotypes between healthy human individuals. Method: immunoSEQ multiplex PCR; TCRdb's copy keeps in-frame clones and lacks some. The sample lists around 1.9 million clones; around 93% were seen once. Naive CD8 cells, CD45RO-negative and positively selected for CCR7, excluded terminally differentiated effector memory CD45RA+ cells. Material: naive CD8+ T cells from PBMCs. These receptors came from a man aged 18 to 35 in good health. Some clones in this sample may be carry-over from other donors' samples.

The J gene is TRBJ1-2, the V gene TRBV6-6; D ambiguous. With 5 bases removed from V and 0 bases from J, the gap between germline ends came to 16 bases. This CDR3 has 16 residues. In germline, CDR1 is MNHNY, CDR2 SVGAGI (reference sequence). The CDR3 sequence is CASSTTPDGTNYGYTF. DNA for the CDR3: TGTGCCAGCAGTACTACTCCCGACGGCACTAACTATGGCTACACCTTC.

This chain's CDR3 is CASSIDWSSNQPQHF. The CDR3 DNA sequence: TGTGCCAGTAGTATAGATTGGAGTAGCAATCAGCCCCAGCATTTT. This chain joins TRBV19 and TRBJ1-5; no definite D call. This CDR3 has 15 residues. V was trimmed by 0 bases and J by 0 bases, leaving 6 bases between them. Germline V gene data show CDR1 as LNHDA and CDR2 as SQIVND (reference sequence).

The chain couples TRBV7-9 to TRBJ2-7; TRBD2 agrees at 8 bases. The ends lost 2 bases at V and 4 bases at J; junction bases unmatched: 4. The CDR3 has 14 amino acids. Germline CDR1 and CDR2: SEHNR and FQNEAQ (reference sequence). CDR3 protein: CASSLIGGEYEQYF. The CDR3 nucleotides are TGTGCCAGCAGCTTAATCGGGGGGGAATACGAGCAGTACTTC.

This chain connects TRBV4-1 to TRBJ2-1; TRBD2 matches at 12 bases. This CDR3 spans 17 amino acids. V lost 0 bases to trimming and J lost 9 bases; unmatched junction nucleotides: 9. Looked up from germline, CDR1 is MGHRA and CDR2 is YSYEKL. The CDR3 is CASSQDLTSGSLAEQFF. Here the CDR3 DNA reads TGCGCCAGCAGCCAAGATCTGACTAGCGGGAGTTTAGCTGAGCAGTTCTTC.

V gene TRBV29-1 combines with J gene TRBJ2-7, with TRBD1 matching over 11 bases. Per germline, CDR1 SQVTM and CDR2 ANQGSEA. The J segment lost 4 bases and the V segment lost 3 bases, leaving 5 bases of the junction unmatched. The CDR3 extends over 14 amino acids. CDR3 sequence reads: CSVDRTGGAYEQYF. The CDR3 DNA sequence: TGCAGCGTTGACCGGACAGGGGGCGCGTACGAGCAGTACTTC.

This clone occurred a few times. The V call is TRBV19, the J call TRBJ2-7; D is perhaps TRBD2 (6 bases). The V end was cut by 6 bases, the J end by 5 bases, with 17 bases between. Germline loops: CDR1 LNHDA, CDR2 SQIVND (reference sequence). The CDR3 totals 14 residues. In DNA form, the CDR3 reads TGTGCCAGTAGGGGCCCCGGGAGAAACGACGAGCAGTACTTC. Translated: CASRGPGRNDEQYF.

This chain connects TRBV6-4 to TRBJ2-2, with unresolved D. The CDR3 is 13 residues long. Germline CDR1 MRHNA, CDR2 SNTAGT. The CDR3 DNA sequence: TGTGCGAACGAGGTAGATAACACCGGGGAGCTGTTTTTT. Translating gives CANEVDNTGELFF.

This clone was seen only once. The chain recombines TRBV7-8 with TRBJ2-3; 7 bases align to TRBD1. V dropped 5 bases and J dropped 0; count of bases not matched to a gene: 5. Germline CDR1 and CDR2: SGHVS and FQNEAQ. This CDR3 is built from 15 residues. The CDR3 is CASSAGTVSTDTQYF. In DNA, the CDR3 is TGTGCCAGCAGCGCTGGGACAGTTAGCACAGATACGCAGTATTTT.

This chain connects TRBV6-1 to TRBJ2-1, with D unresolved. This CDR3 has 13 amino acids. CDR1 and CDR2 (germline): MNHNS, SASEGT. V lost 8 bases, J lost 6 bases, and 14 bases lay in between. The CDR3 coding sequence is TGTGCCAGCGGACCCCTCTCCCCCAATGAGCAGTTCTTC. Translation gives CASGPLSPNEQFF.

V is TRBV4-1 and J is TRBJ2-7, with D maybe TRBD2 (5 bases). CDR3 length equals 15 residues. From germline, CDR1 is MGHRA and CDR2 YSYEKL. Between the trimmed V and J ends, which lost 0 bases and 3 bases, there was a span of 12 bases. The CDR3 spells CASSQDWLAGYEQYF. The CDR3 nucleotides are TGCGCCAGCAGCCAAGATTGGCTAGCAGGCTACGAGCAGTACTTC.

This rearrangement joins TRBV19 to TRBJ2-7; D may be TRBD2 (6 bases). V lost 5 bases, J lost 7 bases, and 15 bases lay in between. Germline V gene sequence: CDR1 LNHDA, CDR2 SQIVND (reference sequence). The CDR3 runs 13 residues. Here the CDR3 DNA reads TGTGCCAGTAGTCCCCTCGGGAGTTGGGAGCAGTACTTC. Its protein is CASSPLGSWEQYF. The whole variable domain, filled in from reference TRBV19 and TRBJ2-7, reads DGGITQSPKYLFRKEGQNVTLSCEQNLNHDAMYWYRQDPGQGLRLIYYSQIVNDFQKGDIAEGYSVSREKKESFPLTVTSAQKNPTAFYLCASSPLGSWEQYFGPGTRLTVT.